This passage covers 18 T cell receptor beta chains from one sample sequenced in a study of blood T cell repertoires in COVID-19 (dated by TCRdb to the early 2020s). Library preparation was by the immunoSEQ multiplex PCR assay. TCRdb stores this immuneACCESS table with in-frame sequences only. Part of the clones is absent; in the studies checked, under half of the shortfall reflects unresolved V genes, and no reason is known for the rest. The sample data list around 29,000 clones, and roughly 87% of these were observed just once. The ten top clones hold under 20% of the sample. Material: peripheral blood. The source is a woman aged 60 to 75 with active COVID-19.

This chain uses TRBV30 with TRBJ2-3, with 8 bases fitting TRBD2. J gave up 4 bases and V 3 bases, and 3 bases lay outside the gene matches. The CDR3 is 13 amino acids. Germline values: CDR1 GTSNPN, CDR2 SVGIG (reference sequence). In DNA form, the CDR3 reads TGTGCCTGGAGCGGGGGGGCCGCAGATACGCAGTATTTT. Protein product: CAWSGGAADTQYF. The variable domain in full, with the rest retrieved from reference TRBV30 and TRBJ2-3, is SQTIHQWPATLVQPVGSPLSLECTVEGTSNPNLYWYRQAAGRGLQLLFYSVGIGQISSEVPQNLSASRPQDRQFILSSKKLLLSDSGFYLCAWSGGAADTQYFGPGTRLTVL.

The CDR3 reads CASRILSGPKEETQYF. The CDR3 DNA is TGTGCCAGCAGGATACTTAGCGGGCCAAAGGAGGAGACCCAGTACTTC. The V call is TRBV28, the J call TRBJ2-5, with 7 positions matching TRBD2. The V gene end was trimmed by 6 bases and the J gene end by 5 bases; junction bases not matched to a gene: 15. Looked up from germline, CDR1 is MDHEN and CDR2 is SYDVKM. The CDR3 covers 16 residues.

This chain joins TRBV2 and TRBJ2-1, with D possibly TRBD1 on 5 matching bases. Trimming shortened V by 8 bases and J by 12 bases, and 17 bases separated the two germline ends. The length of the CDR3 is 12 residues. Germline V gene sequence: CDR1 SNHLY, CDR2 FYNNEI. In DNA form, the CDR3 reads TGTGCCAGCGTGGCCGTGGGGCCCGGGCAGTTCTTC. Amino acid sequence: CASVAVGPGQFF.

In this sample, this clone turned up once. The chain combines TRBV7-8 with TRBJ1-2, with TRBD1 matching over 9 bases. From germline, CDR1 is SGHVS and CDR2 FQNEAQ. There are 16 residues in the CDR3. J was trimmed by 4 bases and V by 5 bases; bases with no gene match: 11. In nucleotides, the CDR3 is TGTGCCAGCAGCCCCGGGACAGGGCGACGGGTCTATGGCTACACCTTC. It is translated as CASSPGTGRRVYGYTF.

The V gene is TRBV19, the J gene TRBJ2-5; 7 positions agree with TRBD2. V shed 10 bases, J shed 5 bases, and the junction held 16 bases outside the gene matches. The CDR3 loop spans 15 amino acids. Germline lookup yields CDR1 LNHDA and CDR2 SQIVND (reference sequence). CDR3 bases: TGTGCCACCTCTAGCTCAGGCGGGAGTTCGGAGACCCAGTACTTC. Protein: CATSSSGGSSETQYF.

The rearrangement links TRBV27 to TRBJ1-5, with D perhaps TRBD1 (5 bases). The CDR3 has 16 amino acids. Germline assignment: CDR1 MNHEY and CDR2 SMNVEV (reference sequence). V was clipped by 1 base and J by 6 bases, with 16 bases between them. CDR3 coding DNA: TGTGCCAGCAGTTTATGGCCCCCGGACATTTTTCAGCCCCAGCATTTT. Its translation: CASSLWPPDIFQPQHF.

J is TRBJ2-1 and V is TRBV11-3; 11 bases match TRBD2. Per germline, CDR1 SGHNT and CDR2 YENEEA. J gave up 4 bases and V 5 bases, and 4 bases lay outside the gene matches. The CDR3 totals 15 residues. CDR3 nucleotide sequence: TGTGCCAGCAGCAAGGGACTAGCGGATTACAATGAGCAGTTCTTC. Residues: CASSKGLADYNEQFF.

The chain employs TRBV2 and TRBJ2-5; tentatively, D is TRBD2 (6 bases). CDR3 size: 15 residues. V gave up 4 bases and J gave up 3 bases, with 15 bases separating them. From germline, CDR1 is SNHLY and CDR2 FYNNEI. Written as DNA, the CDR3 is TGTGCCAGCAGTGCATTGGGGGGAGGAGAAGAGACCCAGTACTTC. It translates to CASSALGGGEETQYF.

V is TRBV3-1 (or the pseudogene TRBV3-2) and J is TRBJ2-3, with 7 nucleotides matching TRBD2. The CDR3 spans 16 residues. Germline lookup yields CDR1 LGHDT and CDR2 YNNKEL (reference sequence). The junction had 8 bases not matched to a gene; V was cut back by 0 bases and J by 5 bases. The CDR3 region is CASSQDLTGGLDTQYF. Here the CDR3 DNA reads TGTGCCAGCAGCCAAGATTTAACGGGAGGTCTAGATACGCAGTATTTT.

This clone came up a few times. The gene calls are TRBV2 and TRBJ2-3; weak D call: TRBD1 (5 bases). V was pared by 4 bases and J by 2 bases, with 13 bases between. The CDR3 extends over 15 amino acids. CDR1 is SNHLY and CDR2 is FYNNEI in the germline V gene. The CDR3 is CASSVDRQYTDTQYF. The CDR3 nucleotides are TGTGCCAGCAGTGTTGACCGACAGTACACAGATACGCAGTATTTT.

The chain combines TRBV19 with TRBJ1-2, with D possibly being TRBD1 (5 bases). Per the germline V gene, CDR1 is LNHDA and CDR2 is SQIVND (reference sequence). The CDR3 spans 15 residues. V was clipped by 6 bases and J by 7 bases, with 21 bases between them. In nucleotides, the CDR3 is TGTGCCAGTAGCCCCTCGTCGGGCAGGGCGTTTGGCTACACCTTC. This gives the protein CASSPSSGRAFGYTF.

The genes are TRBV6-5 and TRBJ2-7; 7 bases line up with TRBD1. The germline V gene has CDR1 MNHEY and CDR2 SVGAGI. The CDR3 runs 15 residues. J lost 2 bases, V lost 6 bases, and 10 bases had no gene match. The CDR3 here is CASRAGAGGPYEQYF. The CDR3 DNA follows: TGTGCCAGCAGAGCCGGTGCAGGGGGTCCCTACGAGCAGTACTTC.

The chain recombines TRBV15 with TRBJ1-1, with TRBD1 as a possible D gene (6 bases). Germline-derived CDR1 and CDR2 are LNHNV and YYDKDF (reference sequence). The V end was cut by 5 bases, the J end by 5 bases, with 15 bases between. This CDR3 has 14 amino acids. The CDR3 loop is CATSGLGGGTEAFF. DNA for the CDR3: TGTGCCACCAGCGGCCTAGGGGGGGGGACTGAAGCTTTCTTT.

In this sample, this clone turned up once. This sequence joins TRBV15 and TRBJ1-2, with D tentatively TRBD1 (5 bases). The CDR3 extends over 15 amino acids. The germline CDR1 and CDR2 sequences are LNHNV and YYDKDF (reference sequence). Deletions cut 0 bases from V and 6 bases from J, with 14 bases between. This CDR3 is CATSRDFLDTDGYTF. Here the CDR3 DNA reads TGTGCCACCAGCAGAGATTTTTTGGACACTGATGGCTACACCTTC.

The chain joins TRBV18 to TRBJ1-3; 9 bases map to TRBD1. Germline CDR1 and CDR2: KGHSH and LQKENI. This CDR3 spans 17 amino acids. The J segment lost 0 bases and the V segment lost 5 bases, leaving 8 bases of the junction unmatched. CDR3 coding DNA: TGTGCCAGCTCAAAGGACAGGGGTTCAAGCTCTGGAAACACCATATATTTT. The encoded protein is CASSKDRGSSSGNTIYF.

The CDR3 DNA is TGTGCCAGCAATGTTCCGGGACAGGGGGCGAGAGAGACCCAGTACTTC. Translating gives CASNVPGQGARETQYF. V and J are TRBV28 and TRBJ2-5; the match to TRBD1 covers 12 bases. Trimming cost V 7 bases and J 4 bases; bases outside gene matches: 10. This CDR3 is built from 16 residues. CDR1 and CDR2 from the germline V gene are MDHEN and SYDVKM.

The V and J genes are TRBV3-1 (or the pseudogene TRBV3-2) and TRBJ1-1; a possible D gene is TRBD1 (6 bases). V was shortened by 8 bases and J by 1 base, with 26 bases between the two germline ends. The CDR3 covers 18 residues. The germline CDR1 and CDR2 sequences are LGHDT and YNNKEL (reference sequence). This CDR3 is CASLRVHTGRGTNTEAFF. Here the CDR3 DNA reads TGTGCCAGCCTCCGCGTCCACACAGGGAGGGGGACGAACACTGAAGCTTTCTTT.

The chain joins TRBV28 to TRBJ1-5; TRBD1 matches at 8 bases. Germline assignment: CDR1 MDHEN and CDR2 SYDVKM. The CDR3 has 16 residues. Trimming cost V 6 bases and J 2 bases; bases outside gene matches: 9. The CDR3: CASRSIQGAGNQPQHF. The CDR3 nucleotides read TGTGCCAGCAGGTCGATCCAGGGGGCAGGCAATCAGCCCCAGCATTTT.